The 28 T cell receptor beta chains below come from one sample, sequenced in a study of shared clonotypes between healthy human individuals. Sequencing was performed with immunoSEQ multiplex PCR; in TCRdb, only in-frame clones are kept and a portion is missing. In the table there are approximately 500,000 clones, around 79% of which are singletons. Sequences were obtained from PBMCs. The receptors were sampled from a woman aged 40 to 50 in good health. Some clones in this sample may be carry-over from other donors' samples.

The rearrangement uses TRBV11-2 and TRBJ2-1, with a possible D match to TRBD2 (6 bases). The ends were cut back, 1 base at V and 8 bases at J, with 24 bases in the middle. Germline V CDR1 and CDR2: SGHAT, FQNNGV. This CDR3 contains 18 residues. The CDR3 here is CASSLVVAIRARGYEQFF. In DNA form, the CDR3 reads TGTGCCAGCAGCTTAGTAGTCGCCATCCGGGCCCGGGGGTATGAGCAGTTCTTC.

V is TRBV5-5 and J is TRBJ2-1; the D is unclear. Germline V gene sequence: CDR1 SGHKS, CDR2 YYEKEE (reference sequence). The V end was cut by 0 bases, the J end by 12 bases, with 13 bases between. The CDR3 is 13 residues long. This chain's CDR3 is CASSLAGTNVQFF. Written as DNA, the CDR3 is TGTGCCAGCAGCTTGGCCGGAACGAACGTGCAGTTCTTC. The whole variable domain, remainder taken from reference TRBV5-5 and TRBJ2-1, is DAGVTQSPTHLIKTRGQQVTLRCSPISGHKSVSWYQQVLGQGPQFIFQYYEKEERGRGNFPDRFSARQFPNYSSELNVNALLLGDSALYLCASSLAGTNVQFFGPGTRLTVL.

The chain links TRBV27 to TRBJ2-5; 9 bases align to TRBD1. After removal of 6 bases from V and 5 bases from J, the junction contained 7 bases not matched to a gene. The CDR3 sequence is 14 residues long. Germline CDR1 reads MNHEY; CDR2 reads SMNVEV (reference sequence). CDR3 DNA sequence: TGTGCCAGCAGCGCAACAGGGGGCAGGGAGACCCAGTACTTC. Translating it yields CASSATGGRETQYF.

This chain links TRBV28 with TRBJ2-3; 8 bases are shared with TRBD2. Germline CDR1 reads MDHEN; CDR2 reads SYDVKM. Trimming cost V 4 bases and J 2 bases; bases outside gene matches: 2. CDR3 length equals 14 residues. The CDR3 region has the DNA TGTGCCAGCAGTTATAGCGGGACCACAGATACGCAGTATTTT. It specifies CASSYSGTTDTQYF.

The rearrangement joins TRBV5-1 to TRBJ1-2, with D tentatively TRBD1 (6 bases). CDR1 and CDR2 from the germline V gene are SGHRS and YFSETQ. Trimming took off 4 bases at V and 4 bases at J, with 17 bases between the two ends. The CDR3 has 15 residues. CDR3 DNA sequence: TGCGCCAGCAGCCCGGGGGCCTCGAGCACCTATGGCTACACCTTC. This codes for CASSPGASSTYGYTF.

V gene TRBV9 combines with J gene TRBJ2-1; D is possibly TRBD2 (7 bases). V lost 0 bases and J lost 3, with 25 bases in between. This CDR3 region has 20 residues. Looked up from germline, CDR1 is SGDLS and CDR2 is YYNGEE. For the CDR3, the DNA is TGTGCCAGCAGCGTAGACCCCACTCCACCTAGGGGGGGCCGCTACAATGAGCAGTTCTTC. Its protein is CASSVDPTPPRGGRYNEQFF.

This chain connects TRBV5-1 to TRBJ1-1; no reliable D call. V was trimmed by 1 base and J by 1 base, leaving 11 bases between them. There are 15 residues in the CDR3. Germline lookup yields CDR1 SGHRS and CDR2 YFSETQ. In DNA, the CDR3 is TGCGCCAGCAGCTTGTTAGACCGGGGGAACACTGAAGCTTTCTTT. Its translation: CASSLLDRGNTEAFF.

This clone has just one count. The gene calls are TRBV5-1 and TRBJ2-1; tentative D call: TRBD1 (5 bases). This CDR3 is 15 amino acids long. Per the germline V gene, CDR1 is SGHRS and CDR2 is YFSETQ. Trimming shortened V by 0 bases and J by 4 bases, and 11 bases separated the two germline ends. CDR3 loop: CASSLARQTYNEQFF. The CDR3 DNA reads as TGCGCCAGCAGCTTGGCGAGACAGACATACAATGAGCAGTTCTTC.

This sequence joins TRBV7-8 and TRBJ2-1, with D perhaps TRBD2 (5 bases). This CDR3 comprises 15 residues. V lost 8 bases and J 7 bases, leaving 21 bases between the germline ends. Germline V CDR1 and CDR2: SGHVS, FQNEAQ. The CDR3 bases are TGTGCCAGCCTCCCGAACGCGGGCCTAGGGAATGAGCAGTTCTTC. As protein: CASLPNAGLGNEQFF.

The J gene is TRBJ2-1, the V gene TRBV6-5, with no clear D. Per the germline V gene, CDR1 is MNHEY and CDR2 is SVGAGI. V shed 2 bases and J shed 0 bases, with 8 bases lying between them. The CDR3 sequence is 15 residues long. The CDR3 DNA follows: TGTGCCAGCAGTTACCAATCTTCCTCCTACAATGAGCAGTTCTTC. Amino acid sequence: CASSYQSSSYNEQFF.

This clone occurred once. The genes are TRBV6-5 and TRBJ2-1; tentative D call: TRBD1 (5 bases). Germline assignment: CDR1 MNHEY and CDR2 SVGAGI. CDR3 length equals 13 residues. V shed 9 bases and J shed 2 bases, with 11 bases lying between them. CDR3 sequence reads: CASRKTAYNEQFF. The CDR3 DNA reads TGTGCCAGTAGAAAGACAGCCTACAATGAGCAGTTCTTC.

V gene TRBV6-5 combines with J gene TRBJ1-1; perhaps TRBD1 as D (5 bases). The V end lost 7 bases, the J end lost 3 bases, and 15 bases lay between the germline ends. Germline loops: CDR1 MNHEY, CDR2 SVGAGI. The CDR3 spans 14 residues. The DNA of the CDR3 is TGTGCCAGCACATACATAGGGGAGGACACTGAAGCTTTCTTT. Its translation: CASTYIGEDTEAFF.

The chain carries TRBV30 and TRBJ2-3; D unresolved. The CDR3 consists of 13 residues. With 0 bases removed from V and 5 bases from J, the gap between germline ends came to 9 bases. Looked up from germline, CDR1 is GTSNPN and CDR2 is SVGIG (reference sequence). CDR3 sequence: CAWSVLIQDTQYF. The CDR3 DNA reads TGTGCCTGGAGTGTACTCATTCAAGATACGCAGTATTTT.

This CDR3 reads CASSRTGLNEQFF. In DNA form, the CDR3 reads TGTGCCAGTAGTAGGACAGGGCTCAATGAGCAGTTCTTC. J is TRBJ2-1 and V is TRBV19, with 8 bases that match TRBD1. Germline V gene sequence: CDR1 LNHDA, CDR2 SQIVND (reference sequence). The CDR3 has 13 amino acids. The V segment lost 4 bases and the J segment 6 bases; nucleotides outside the gene matches: 2.

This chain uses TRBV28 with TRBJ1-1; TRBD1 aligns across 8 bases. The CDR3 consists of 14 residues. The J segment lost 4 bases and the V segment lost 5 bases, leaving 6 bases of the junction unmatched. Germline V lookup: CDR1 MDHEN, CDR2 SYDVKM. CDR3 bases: TGTGCCAGCAGTCCTGGACAGGGCTCCACTGAAGCTTTCTTT. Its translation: CASSPGQGSTEAFF.

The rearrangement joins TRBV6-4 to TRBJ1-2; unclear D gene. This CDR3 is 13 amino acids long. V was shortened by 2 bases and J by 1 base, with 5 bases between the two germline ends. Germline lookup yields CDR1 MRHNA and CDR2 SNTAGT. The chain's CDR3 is CASSDGSNYGYTF. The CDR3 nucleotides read TGTGCCAGCAGTGACGGAAGTAACTATGGCTACACCTTC.

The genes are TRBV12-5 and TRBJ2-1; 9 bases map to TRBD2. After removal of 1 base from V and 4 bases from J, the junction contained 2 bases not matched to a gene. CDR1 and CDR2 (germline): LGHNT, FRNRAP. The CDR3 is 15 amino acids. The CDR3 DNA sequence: TGTGCTAGTGGTTTGGGGCTAGCGGGATACAATGAGCAGTTCTTC. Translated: CASGLGLAGYNEQFF.

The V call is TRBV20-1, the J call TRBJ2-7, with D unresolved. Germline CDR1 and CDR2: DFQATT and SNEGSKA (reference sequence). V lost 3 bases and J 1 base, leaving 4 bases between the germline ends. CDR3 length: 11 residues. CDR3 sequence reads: CSASRSYEQYF. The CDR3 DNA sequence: TGCAGTGCTAGCCGGTCCTACGAGCAGTACTTC.

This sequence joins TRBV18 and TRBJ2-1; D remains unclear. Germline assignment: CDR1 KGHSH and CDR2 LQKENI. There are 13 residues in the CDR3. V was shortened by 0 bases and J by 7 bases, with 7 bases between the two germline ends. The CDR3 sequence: CASSPPVKNEQFF. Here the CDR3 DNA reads TGTGCCAGCTCACCACCTGTTAAGAATGAGCAGTTCTTC.

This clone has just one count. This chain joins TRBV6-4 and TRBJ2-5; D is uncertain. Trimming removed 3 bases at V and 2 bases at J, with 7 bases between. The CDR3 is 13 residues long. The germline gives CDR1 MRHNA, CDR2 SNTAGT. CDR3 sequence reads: CASSEAPQETQYF. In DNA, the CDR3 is TGTGCCAGCAGTGAGGCACCTCAAGAGACCCAGTACTTC.

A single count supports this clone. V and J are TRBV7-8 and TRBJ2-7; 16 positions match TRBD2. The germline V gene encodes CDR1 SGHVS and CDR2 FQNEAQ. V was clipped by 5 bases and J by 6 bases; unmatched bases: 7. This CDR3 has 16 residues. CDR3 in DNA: TGTGCCAGCAGCCCCGGGACTAGCGGGAGGGAGACCGAGCAGTACTTC. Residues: CASSPGTSGRETEQYF.

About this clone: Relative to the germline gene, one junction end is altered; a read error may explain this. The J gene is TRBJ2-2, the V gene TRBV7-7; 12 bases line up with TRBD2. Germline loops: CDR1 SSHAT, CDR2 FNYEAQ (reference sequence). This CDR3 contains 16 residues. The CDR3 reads CASSLGLAGNTGELFF. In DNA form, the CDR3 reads TGTGCTAGCAGCTTGGGACTAGCGGGGAACACCGGGGAGCTGTTTTTT.

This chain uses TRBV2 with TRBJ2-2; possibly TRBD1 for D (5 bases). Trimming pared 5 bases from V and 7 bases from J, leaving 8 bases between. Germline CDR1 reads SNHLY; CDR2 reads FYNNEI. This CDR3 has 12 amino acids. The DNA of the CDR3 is TGTGCCAGCAGTCCAGGGTACGGGGAGCTGTTTTTT. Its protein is CASSPGYGELFF.

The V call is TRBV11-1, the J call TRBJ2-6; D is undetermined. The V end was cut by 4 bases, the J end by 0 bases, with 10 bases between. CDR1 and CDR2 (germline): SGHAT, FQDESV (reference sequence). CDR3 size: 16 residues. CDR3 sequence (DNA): TGTGCCAGCAGCTCCCAGGTGCTCTCTGGGGCCAACGTCCTGACTTTC. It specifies CASSSQVLSGANVLTF.

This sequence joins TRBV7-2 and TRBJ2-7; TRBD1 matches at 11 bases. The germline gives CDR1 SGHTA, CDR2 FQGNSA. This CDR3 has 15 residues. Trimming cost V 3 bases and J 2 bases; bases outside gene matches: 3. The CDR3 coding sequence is TGTGCCAGCAGCTTTGGACAGGGGGCCCCCTACGAGCAGTACTTC. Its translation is CASSFGQGAPYEQYF.

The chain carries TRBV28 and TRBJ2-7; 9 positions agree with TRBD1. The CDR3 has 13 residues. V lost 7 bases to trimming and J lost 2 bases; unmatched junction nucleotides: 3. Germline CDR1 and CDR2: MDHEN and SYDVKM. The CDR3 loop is CASKDRGAYEQYF. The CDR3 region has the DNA TGTGCCAGCAAGGACAGGGGCGCCTACGAGCAGTACTTC.

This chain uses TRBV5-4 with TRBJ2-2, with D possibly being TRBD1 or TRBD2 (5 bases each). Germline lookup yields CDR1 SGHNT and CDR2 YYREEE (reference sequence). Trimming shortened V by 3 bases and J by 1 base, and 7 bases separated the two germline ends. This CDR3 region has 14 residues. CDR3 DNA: TGTGCCAGCAGCTGGGACCAGAACACCGGGGAGCTGTTTTTT. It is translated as CASSWDQNTGELFF.

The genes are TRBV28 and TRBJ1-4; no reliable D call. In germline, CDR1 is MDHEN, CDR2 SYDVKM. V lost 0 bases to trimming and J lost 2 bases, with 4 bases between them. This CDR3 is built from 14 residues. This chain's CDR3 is CASSLWDTNEKLFF. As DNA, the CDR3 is TGTGCCAGCAGTTTATGGGACACTAATGAAAAACTGTTTTTT.